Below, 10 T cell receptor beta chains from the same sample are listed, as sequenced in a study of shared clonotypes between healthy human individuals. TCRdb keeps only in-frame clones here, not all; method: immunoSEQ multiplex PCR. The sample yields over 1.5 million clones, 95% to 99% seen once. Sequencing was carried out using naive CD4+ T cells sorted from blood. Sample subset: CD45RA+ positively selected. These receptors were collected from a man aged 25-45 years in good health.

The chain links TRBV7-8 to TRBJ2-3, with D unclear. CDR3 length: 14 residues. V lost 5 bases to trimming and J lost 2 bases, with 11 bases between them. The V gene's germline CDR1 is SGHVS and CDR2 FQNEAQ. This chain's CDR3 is CASSADPNTDTQYF. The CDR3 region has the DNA TGTGCCAGCAGCGCAGACCCTAACACAGATACGCAGTATTTT. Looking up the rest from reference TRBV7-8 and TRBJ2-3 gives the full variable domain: GAGVSQSPRYKVAKRGQDVALRCDPISGHVSLFWYQQALGQGPEFLTYFQNEAQLDKSGLPSDRFFAERPEGSVSTLKIQRTQQEDSAVYLCASSADPNTDTQYFGPGTRLTVL.

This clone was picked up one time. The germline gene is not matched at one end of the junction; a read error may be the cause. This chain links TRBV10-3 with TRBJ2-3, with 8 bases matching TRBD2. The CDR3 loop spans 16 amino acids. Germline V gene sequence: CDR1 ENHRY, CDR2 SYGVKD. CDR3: CAISVGRDLGTDTQYF. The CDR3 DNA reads TGTGCAATCAGTGTCGGGAGGGATTTAGGCACAGATACGCAGTATTTT.

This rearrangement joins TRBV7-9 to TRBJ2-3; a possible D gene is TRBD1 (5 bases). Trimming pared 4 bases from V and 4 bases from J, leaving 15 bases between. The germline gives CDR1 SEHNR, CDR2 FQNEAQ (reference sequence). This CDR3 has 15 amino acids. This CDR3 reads CASSSLWAQADTQYF. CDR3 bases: TGTGCCAGCAGCTCCCTTTGGGCACAGGCAGATACGCAGTATTTT.

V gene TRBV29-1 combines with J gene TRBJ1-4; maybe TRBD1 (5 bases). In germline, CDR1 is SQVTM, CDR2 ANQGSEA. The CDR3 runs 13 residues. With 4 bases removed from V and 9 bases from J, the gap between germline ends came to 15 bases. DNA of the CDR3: TGCAGCGTTGGCGACAGACAAATGAAAAAACTGTTTTTT. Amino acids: CSVGDRQMKKLFF.

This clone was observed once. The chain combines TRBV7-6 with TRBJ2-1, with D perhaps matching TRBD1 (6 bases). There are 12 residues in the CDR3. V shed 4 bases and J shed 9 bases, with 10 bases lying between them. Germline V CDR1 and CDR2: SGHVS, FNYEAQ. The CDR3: CASSSQGSEQFF. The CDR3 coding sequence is TGTGCCAGCAGCTCTCAGGGGAGTGAGCAGTTCTTC.

CDR3 coding DNA: TGCGCCAGCAGCTTGGAGGTACAGGTCGGATCCTTCACTGAAGCTTTCTTT. Its protein product is CASSLEVQVGSFTEAFF. The chain recombines TRBV5-1 with TRBJ1-1; D is possibly TRBD1 (5 bases). The CDR3 has 17 amino acids. CDR1 and CDR2 from the germline V gene are SGHRS and YFSETQ. V was cut by 0 bases and J by 4 bases, with 19 bases left in between.

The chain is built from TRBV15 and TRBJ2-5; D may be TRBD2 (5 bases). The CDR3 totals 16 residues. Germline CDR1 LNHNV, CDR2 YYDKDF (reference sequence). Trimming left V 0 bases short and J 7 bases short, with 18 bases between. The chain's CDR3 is CATSRDGSGGSRTQYF. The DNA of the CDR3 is TGTGCCACCAGCAGAGATGGGTCCGGCGGGTCAAGGACCCAGTACTTC.

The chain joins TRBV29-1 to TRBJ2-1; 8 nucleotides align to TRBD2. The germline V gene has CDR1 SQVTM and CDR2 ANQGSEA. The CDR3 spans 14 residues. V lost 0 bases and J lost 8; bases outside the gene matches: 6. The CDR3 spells CSVEDPRGADEQFF. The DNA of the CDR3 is TGCAGCGTTGAAGATCCGCGGGGGGCCGATGAGCAGTTCTTC.

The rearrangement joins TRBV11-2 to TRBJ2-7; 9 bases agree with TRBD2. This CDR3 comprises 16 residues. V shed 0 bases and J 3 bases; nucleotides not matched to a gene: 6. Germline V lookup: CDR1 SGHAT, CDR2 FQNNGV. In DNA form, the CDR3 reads TGTGCCAGCAGCTTAGAGTATGGGACTAGCTTCTACGAGCAGTACTTC. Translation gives CASSLEYGTSFYEQYF.

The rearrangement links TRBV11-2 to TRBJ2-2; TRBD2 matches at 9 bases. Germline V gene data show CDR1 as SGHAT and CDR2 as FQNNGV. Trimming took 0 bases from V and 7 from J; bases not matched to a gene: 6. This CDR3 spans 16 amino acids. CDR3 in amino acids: CASSLDWAGGIGELFF. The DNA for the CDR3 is TGTGCCAGCAGCTTAGATTGGGCGGGAGGGATCGGGGAGCTGTTTTTT.